This TCR beta chain comes out of a study of CD8+ T cells in alopecia areata. Study in general: The drug, oral tofacitinib, was given to treated patients at 5 to 10 mg twice daily.

Once RNA had been extracted, it was reverse transcribed into cDNA to act as the sequencing template. Repertoires were generated with immunoSEQ multiplex PCR, while TCRdb's copy carries only in-frame clones and drops some. Altogether approximately 210,000 clones are present, approximately 47% being singletons, with the ten largest covering roughly 2.6%. Treatment noted: oral pan-JAK inhibitor, 5-10 mg twice daily. Alopecia areata patients provided lesional scalp punch biopsies and peripheral blood, both collected for the study. The CDR3 loop spans 16 amino acids. Trimming cost V 4 bases and J 0 bases, with 10 bases left between them. Germline CDR1 SGHTA, CDR2 FQGNSA.

The receptor comes from a human donor with alopecia areata. The sequencing used CD4+ T cells sorted from blood, collected around week 36, from a patient treated with tofacitinib. This chain uses TRBV7-2 with TRBJ2-6, with unresolved D. CDR3 loop: CASSYSSASGANVLTF. The CDR3 DNA follows: TGTGCCAGCAGCTACTCGTCCGCCTCTGGGGCCAACGTCCTGACTTTC. Based on the CDR3 plus reference TRBV7-2 and TRBJ2-6, the full variable domain is GAGVSQSPSNKVTEKGKDVELRCDPISGHTALYWYRQSLGQGLEFLIYFQGNSAPDKSGLPSDRFSAERTGGSVSTLTIQRTQQEDSAVYLCASSYSSASGANVLTFGAGSRLTVL.